This T cell receptor (beta chain) was sequenced during a study of blood T cell repertoires in COVID-19. The CDR3 is 14 residues long. Trimming took off 3 bases at V and 0 bases at J, with 6 bases between the two ends. CDR1 and CDR2 from the germline V gene are LGHDT and YNNKEL (reference sequence). It was during active infection that Seattle patients were enrolled and then longitudinally followed. Original analysis: Scientists estimated how many nucleated cells there were by amplifying reference gene primers. Sequencing used immunoSEQ multiplex PCR; TCRdb keeps in-frame clones, though not all of them. That table supplies the V and J calls and clone size; D and trimming were determined from the DNA. The sample includes about 82,000 clones, 60% to 80% of them seen just once.

The sample consisted of peripheral blood. The receptor's source is a man in his fifties or sixties with COVID-19, enrolled during active disease. The chain employs TRBV3-1 (or the pseudogene TRBV3-2) and TRBJ1-3; D unclear. The CDR3 DNA is TGTGCCAGCAGCCAGAGAAGCTCTGGAAACACCATATATTTT. It specifies CASSQRSSGNTIYF.